The 13 T cell receptor beta chains reported below all come from one sample, sequenced in a study of T and B cells in COVID-19 patients. From blood, about 250-500 ng of genomic DNA served as TRB template. TRB rearrangements were amplified by multiplex PCR with BIOMED2 TRB-A/B primers. TCRdb passed the multiplex PCR reads through MiXCR, listing each CDR3 protein once. The sample shows some 17,000 distinct CDR3 sequences, roughly 29% of them seen only once. What was sequenced was blood. The receptors originated from a human donor who had recovered from COVID-19.

By sample fraction, this clonotype is medium-sized (0.01 to 0.1%). V usage is TRBV19 and J usage is TRBJ2-1, with a tentative D call TRBD1 (5 bases). Trimming pared 2 bases from V and 6 bases from J, leaving 20 bases between. CDR1 is LNHDA and CDR2 is SQIVND in the germline V gene (reference sequence). This CDR3 is 17 amino acids long. As DNA, the CDR3 is TGTGCCAGTAGTATAAAATCCCCAGGGCTTTTCCCCAATGAGCAGTTCTTC. Protein sequence: CASSIKSPGLFPNEQFF.

The rearrangement uses TRBV24-1 and TRBJ2-7; D is unclear. From germline, CDR1 is KGHDR and CDR2 SFDVKD. The germline V and J ends were trimmed by 4 bases and 1 base, with 7 bases remaining between them. The CDR3 is made up of 13 amino acids. DNA of the CDR3: TGTGCCACCAGTGAACTCGGTTCCTACGAGCAGTACTTC. It translates to CATSELGSYEQYF.

In its sample, this clonotype was seen many times. The V and J genes are TRBV30 and TRBJ1-1, with TRBD1 identical over 7 bases. The CDR3 has 13 residues. The germline CDR1 and CDR2 sequences are GTSNPN and SVGIG (reference sequence). Trimming at V came to 8 bases and at J to 4 bases, leaving 10 bases not matched to a gene. The CDR3 nucleotides read TGTGCCCACGGAGGGGGCGTCGGCACTGAAGCTTTCTTT. Encoded protein: CAHGGGVGTEAFF. The variable domain in full, with the rest retrieved from reference TRBV30 and TRBJ1-1, is SQTIHQWPATLVQPVGSPLSLECTVEGTSNPNLYWYRQAAGRGLQLLFYSVGIGQISSEVPQNLSASRPQDRQFILSSKKLLLSDSGFYLCAHGGGVGTEAFFGQGTRLTVV.

The CDR3 bases are TGTGCCAGCAGCCGTAATAGGGACAGGCTCTATGGCTACACCTTC. This encodes CASSRNRDRLYGYTF. The V gene is TRBV7-9, the J gene TRBJ1-2; 8 bases match TRBD1. This CDR3 has 15 amino acids. J gave up 4 bases and V 5 bases, and 9 bases lay outside the gene matches. CDR1 and CDR2 from the germline V gene are SEHNR and FQNEAQ (reference sequence).

This clonotype was detected only a few times. This chain uses TRBV10-3 with TRBJ2-7; D is uncertain. The V gene's germline CDR1 is ENHRY and CDR2 SYGVKD. V lost 2 bases and J 3 bases, leaving 5 bases between the germline ends. The CDR3 is made up of 12 amino acids. CDR3 residues: CAISEKGYEQYF. The CDR3 nucleotides are TGTGCCATCAGTGAGAAAGGCTACGAGCAGTACTTC.

This clonotype occurred many times. The chain is built from TRBV6-5 and TRBJ1-5, with TRBD1 matching over 8 bases. Germline assignment: CDR1 MNHEY and CDR2 SVGAGI. The CDR3 spans 15 residues. Trimming cost V 2 bases and J 6 bases; bases outside gene matches: 6. The CDR3 spells CASSYTGQGGQPQHF. The CDR3 DNA sequence: TGTGCCAGCAGTTACACTGGACAGGGAGGTCAGCCCCAGCATTTT.

The chain recombines TRBV5-6 with TRBJ1-1; D unresolved. The CDR3 consists of 15 residues. With 0 bases removed from V and 0 bases from J, the gap between germline ends came to 9 bases. Germline V CDR1 and CDR2: SGHDT, YYEEEE. CDR3 DNA: TGTGCCAGCAGCTTGGGACGGCTCATGAACACTGAAGCTTTCTTT. It is translated as CASSLGRLMNTEAFF.

In this sample, this clonotype is medium-sized. V and J are TRBV12-3 or TRBV12-4 and TRBJ2-1; D possibly corresponds to TRBD1 (6 bases). The CDR3 loop spans 15 amino acids. Between the trimmed V and J ends, which lost 4 bases and 6 bases, there was a span of 16 bases. CDR3 loop: CASSWRTAQGNEQFF. In DNA, the CDR3 is TGTGCCAGCAGTTGGAGGACAGCCCAAGGCAATGAGCAGTTCTTC.

This clonotype has only a few counts. Written as DNA, the CDR3 is TGTGCCAGCAGAAACAGGGGGCTACGGGGGTACAATGAGCAGTTCTTC. Residues: CASRNRGLRGYNEQFF. This chain joins TRBV7-2 and TRBJ2-1, with 9 bases matching TRBD1. Trimming at V came to 6 bases and at J to 4 bases, leaving 10 bases not matched to a gene. The germline CDR1 and CDR2 sequences are SGHTA and FQGNSA. The CDR3 contains 16 residues.

In its sample, this clonotype was seen a few times. This chain uses TRBV20-1 with TRBJ1-6; D remains unclear. Trimming took 6 bases from V and 7 from J, leaving 10 bases between them. The CDR3 runs 12 residues. Germline-derived CDR1 and CDR2 are DFQATT and SNEGSKA (reference sequence). The CDR3 nucleotides read TGCAGTGCAAACGCGGGGAATTCACCCCTCCACTTT. Translating it yields CSANAGNSPLHF.

The DNA for the CDR3 is TGTGCCAGCAAGTTGGGAGGGGGATCAGATACGCAGTATTTT. As protein: CASKLGGGSDTQYF. This chain joins TRBV6-1 and TRBJ2-3; possible D gene TRBD2, 7 bases. V was shortened by 7 bases and J by 4 bases, with 15 bases between the two germline ends. Looked up from germline, CDR1 is MNHNS and CDR2 is SASEGT. The CDR3 consists of 14 residues.

This chain links TRBV10-3 with TRBJ2-7, with D uncertain. The CDR3 has 12 amino acids. Trimming left V 11 bases short and J 0 bases short, with 11 bases between. CDR1 and CDR2 from the germline V gene are ENHRY and SYGVKD. CDR3 region: CASGRFSYEQYF. Here the CDR3 DNA reads TGTGCCTCGGGCAGGTTCTCCTACGAGCAGTACTTC.

This rearrangement joins TRBV4-2 to TRBJ1-4, with TRBD1 identical over 11 bases. This CDR3 has 14 residues. Germline V gene sequence: CDR1 LGHNA, CDR2 YNFKEQ. V lost 4 bases and J lost 8; bases outside the gene matches: 3. CDR3 coding DNA: TGTGCCAGCAGCCCGGGACAGGGGGAAGAAAAACTGTTTTTT. Translating gives CASSPGQGEEKLFF.